The present entry profiles one T cell receptor (beta chain) with its context. This specimen belongs to a study of blood T cell repertoires in COVID-19. Whole-study context: Sites across the United States, Italy and Spain contributed samples from acute and convalescent COVID-19. Sources were T cells, B-cell-depleted T cells, or PBMCs; the material itself was cDNA or gDNA.

Produced via immunoSEQ multiplex PCR; TCRdb's table is partial and in-frame only. The sample carries about 280,000 clones, roughly 90% recorded once. This CDR3 region has 14 residues. Germline loops: CDR1 SGHKS, CDR2 YYEKEE (reference sequence). Trimming took 4 bases from V and 8 from J; bases not matched to a gene: 8. V gene TRBV5-5 combines with J gene TRBJ1-2; 10 positions agree with TRBD1. The TCR originated in a woman aged 45-60 years who had recovered from COVID-19. Sequencing was performed on peripheral blood. The CDR3 coding sequence is TGTGCCAGCAGCCCAGGGACAGGGGAAAGAGGCTACACCTTC. Translated: CASSPGTGERGYTF. Drawing the rest from reference TRBV5-5 and TRBJ1-2, the complete variable domain is DAGVTQSPTHLIKTRGQQVTLRCSPISGHKSVSWYQQVLGQGPQFIFQYYEKEERGRGNFPDRFSARQFPNYSSELNVNALLLGDSALYLCASSPGTGERGYTFGSGTRLTVV.